This entry is about one TCR beta chain. Its specificity is unknown. The sample originates from a study of cytomegalovirus exposure and HLA in healthy donors. Clones were read by immunoSEQ multiplex PCR, and TCRdb kept only the in-frame ones, dropping some. The data show 70,000 to 80,000 clones, approximately 94% seen once. Study conclusions and caveats: Most TCR sequences were seen very rarely across donors, but some public TCRs occurred in many. A few CMV-associated chains were confirmed in vitro to be specific for CMV antigens.

The CDR3 is 14 amino acids. The germline gives CDR1 SGHTA, CDR2 FQGNSA. The V gene lost 1 base and the J gene lost 5 bases, with 11 bases spanning the gap. V usage is TRBV7-2 and J usage is TRBJ1-1; a weak D match, TRBD1 (6 bases). This clonotype originated in a woman aged 18 to 35 in good health and CMV-seropositive. The specimen sequenced was PBMCs. DNA of the CDR3: TGTGCCAGCAGCTTAGAGCCAGGGGTAACTGAAGCTTTCTTT. Translated, it gives CASSLEPGVTEAFF. The complete variable domain, with remaining parts taken from reference TRBV7-2 and TRBJ1-1, reads GAGVSQSPSNKVTEKGKDVELRCDPISGHTALYWYRQSLGQGLEFLIYFQGNSAPDKSGLPSDRFSAERTGGSVSTLTIQRTQQEDSAVYLCASSLEPGVTEAFFGQGTRLTVV.